This T cell receptor (beta chain) emerged from a study of T cell responses to AZD1222 COVID-19 vaccine. Study summary: Whether given at about 4 or about 12 weeks, second doses were pooled.

Points from the study as a whole: Two AZD1222 administrations were followed by greater Spike-specific TCR breadth and depth. Sampling captured repertoires only after the peak T cell response. Most donors were white British, females outnumbered males, and clonal diversity was possibly underestimated.

Repertoires were generated with immunoSEQ multiplex PCR, while TCRdb's copy carries only in-frame clones and drops some. The sample shows 120,000 or so clones, 80% to 90% of them seen only once. On this clone itself: Its matching antigen is unknown.

V gave up 0 bases and J gave up 3 bases, with 7 bases separating them. The CDR3 spans 13 residues. The germline CDR1 and CDR2 sequences are SGHNT and YYREEE (reference sequence). The J gene is TRBJ2-7, the V gene TRBV5-4; D gene uncertain. The sample was peripheral blood, taken on day 0 of AZD1222 vaccination. The sequence came from an adult in good health. CDR3 nucleotides: TGTGCCAGCAGCTTGGAGGCAATCTACGAGCAGTACTTC. Translation: CASSLEAIYEQYF.